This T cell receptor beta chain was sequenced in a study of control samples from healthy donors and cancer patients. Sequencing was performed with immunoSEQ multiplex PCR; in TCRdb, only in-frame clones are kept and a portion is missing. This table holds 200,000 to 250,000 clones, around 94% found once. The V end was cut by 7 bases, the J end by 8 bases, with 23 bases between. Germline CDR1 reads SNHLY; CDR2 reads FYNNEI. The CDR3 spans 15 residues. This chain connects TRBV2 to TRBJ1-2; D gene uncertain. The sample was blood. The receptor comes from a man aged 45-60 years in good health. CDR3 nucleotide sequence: TGTGCCAGCACTATAACCCGTCGGGAATTTTTGGGCTACACCTTC. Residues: CASTITRREFLGYTF.